What follows is one TCR beta chain and its context. Its antigen is not yet known. No base qualities exist here, and no much larger clone lies one base off it. This sample is drawn from a study of blood T cell repertoires in COVID-19 (dated by TCRdb to the early 2020s). About the study as a whole: Samples from collaborators originated in the United States, Italy and Spain and spanned both the acute and convalescent phases of COVID-19. The prospective study material was composed of cDNA or gDNA derived from T cells, B-cell-depleted T cells, or PBMCs. Subjects who had been exposed to COVID-19, were actively infected with it, or had recovered from it provided the deeply sampled blood TCRbeta repertoires that made up the dataset. The repertoires were made available in a free public database intended to serve as a resource for research on the immune response to SARS-CoV-2. The samples were drawn from the first 160 participants of the ongoing ImmuneRACE study and from about 1,200 subjects provided by 6 global collaborators. Nearly every sample came with metadata listing a de-identified subject ID, COVID-19 status, age in years and sex. Where HLA class I and class II types were available, the types were taken from metadata supplied by the sample provider, not from assay-based typing.

TCRbeta CDR3 regions were amplified from genomic DNA using the immunoSEQ Assay, a bias-controlled multiplex PCR. In the original analysis: Nucleated cell counts per sample were estimated from amplification of reference gene primers within the assay. Sequence reads were collapsed and filtered to measure the absolute abundance of every unique TCRbeta CDR3 rearrangement. For each sample, productive Simpson clonality was calculated as the square root of Simpson's diversity index across productive rearrangements. TCRdb took this table from immuneACCESS and kept in-frame rearrangements with V and J called. Such tables lack part of the clones; where checked against another copy, unresolved V genes explain under half of the gap, and the rest is unexplained. V, J and clone size are taken as reported in that table, and D and trimming were inferred from the DNA itself. The sample table contains 250,000 or so clones; only one count was recorded for around 89% of them. The ten largest clones capture approximately 4% of the sample.

General findings and caveats noted by the study authors: The amount of clinical and demographic metadata varied by source and participant and was provided uncurated.

Participants in the prospective study were aged roughly 18 to 89 years, lived in 20 to 25 United States geographic areas, and enrolled through a virtual design. To assign participants to cohorts, the prospective study relied on clinical history that participants themselves reported in a screening survey and a study questionnaire. In the prospective study, mobile phlebotomists collected whole blood, serum and a nasopharyngeal or oropharyngeal swab from each participant. Additional blood draws and questionnaires over a 2-month period could optionally be provided by prospective study participants. Before DNA extraction, prospective study blood samples were shipped either frozen or at room temperature. V drops 4 bases and J drops 2 bases, leaving 10 bases in between. The CDR3 has 14 amino acids, counting the end cysteine and phenylalanine. CDR3 DNA is the only sequence kept; it has 42 bases, read in frame from the first base. The germline V gene sets CDR1 to SGHDT and CDR2 to YYEEEE.

The rearrangement combines TRBV5-6 with TRBJ1-3; the D gene cannot be named for sure. Sequencing was performed on PBMCs or T cells enriched from blood (not recorded which). This sequence originates from a woman in her twenties or thirties with acute COVID-19. The CDR3 in this case is CASSPPQAGNTIYF. The nucleotide sequence is TGTGCCAGCAGCCCGCCGCAGGCTGGAAACACCATATATTTT.